The 13 T cell receptor beta chains below all came from one sample that was sequenced in a study of T cells in Graves' hyperthyroidism and ophthalmopathy. There were TCR beta CDR3 regions amplified from RNA transcripts. First-round RT-PCR targeting the TCR CDR3 was performed with the HTBI primer set. From the multiplex PCR reads, TCRdb called clonotypes with MiXCR, one entry per CDR3 protein. Among more than 500,000 distinct CDR3 sequences listed, over 35% were seen once. Source material: peripheral blood or thyroid tissue (not recorded which). These receptors came from an adult woman with Graves' disease, either hyperthyroidism or ophthalmopathy (not recorded which).

The sample holds many counts of this clonotype. J is TRBJ1-2 and V is TRBV20-1, with D unresolved. Per the germline V gene, CDR1 is DFQATT and CDR2 is SNEGSKA (reference sequence). V was shortened by 5 bases and J by 7 bases, with 11 bases between the two germline ends. The CDR3 loop spans 11 amino acids. The CDR3 nucleotides read TGCAGTGCTTTACTGGAAGCTGGCTACACCTTC. It yields the protein CSALLEAGYTF.

The chain couples TRBV10-1 to TRBJ1-5; no clear D. This CDR3 comprises 15 residues. In germline, CDR1 is WNHNN, CDR2 SYGVQD (reference sequence). V lost 6 bases and J 11 bases, leaving 23 bases between the germline ends. The CDR3 sequence: CASRPSGPSLETQHF. In nucleotides, the CDR3 is TGCGCCAGCAGACCTAGCGGACCCTCTTTGGAGACCCAGCATTTT.

This clonotype was counted at least ten times. The genes are TRBV24-1 and TRBJ2-2, with D possibly being TRBD2 (5 bases). With 1 base removed from V and 0 bases from J, the gap between germline ends came to 8 bases. The CDR3 has 16 amino acids. Germline V gives CDR1 KGHDR, CDR2 SFDVKD. The CDR3 loop reads CATSDFGETNTGELFF. The CDR3 nucleotides are TGTGCCACCAGTGATTTTGGGGAGACGAACACCGGGGAGCTGTTTTTT.

The rearrangement links TRBV7-9 to TRBJ1-1; D may be TRBD1 (6 bases). CDR3 length: 14 amino acids. Trimming stripped 4 bases from V and 0 bases from J, with 9 bases between. CDR1 and CDR2 (germline): SEHNR, FQNEAQ (reference sequence). Written as DNA, the CDR3 is TGTGCCAGCAGCTGGGGGGCCATGAACACTGAAGCTTTCTTT. This sequence encodes CASSWGAMNTEAFF.

The V gene is TRBV2, the J gene TRBJ1-6, with D unresolved. The CDR3 sequence is 13 residues long. CDR1 is SNHLY and CDR2 is FYNNEI in the germline V gene. Trimming left V 6 bases short and J 10 bases short, with 13 bases between. The CDR3 region is CASSQGRESPLHF. In DNA form, the CDR3 reads TGTGCCAGCAGCCAAGGGAGAGAATCACCCCTCCACTTT.

The V gene is TRBV10-3, the J gene TRBJ1-1, with D tentatively TRBD1 (5 bases). Trimming left V 5 bases short and J 2 bases short, with 12 bases between. Germline values: CDR1 ENHRY, CDR2 SYGVKD. The CDR3 has 14 amino acids. The CDR3 is CAISSVDSNTEAFF. The CDR3 nucleotides read TGTGCCATCAGTTCTGTCGACAGCAACACTGAAGCTTTCTTT.

This clonotype has a count of ten or more. This chain joins TRBV30 and TRBJ1-2; a weak D match, TRBD1 (5 bases). CDR1 is GTSNPN, CDR2 SVGIG, per germline (reference sequence). The length of the CDR3 is 14 residues. V lost 0 bases to trimming and J lost 4 bases, with 12 bases between them. The CDR3 is CAWSVRRASYGYTF. The CDR3 bases are TGTGCCTGGAGTGTACGCAGGGCATCCTATGGCTACACCTTC.

The V gene is TRBV10-3, the J gene TRBJ1-1; 11 bases agree with TRBD1. Per the germline V gene, CDR1 is ENHRY and CDR2 is SYGVKD. This CDR3 is built from 14 residues. Unmatched junction bases numbered 8, after V lost 10 bases and J lost 4 bases. CDR3 DNA sequence: TGTGCCACGCTATCCGGGACAGGGGGCACTGAAGCTTTCTTT. Its protein product is CATLSGTGGTEAFF.

V is TRBV7-9 and J is TRBJ2-2; D is possibly TRBD2 (6 bases). In germline, CDR1 is SEHNR, CDR2 FQNEAQ (reference sequence). V lost 5 bases, J lost 5 bases, and 15 bases lay in between. CDR3 length: 15 amino acids. CDR3 nucleotides: TGTGCCAGCAGCCAAGTTGCGGGATTGACCGGGGAGCTGTTTTTT. This translates into CASSQVAGLTGELFF.

This clonotype has a count of ten or more. The J gene is TRBJ2-7, the V gene TRBV11-2; D may be TRBD1 or TRBD2 (6 bases each). V lost 5 bases and J 0 bases, leaving 17 bases between the germline ends. The CDR3 extends over 16 amino acids. The V gene's germline CDR1 is SGHAT and CDR2 FQNNGV. The CDR3 DNA follows: TGTGCCAGCAGCGGAGGGGGGAGGCGCCTCTCCTACGAGCAGTACTTC. Translation gives CASSGGGRRLSYEQYF. The variable domain in full, with the rest retrieved from reference TRBV11-2 and TRBJ2-7, is EAGVAQSPRYKIIEKRQSVAFWCNPISGHATLYWYQQILGQGPKLLIQFQNNGVVDDSQLPKDRFSAERLKGVDSTLKIQPAKLEDSAVYLCASSGGGRRLSYEQYFGPGTRLTVT.

This chain links TRBV18 with TRBJ1-1, with TRBD1 matching over 9 bases. The germline V gene has CDR1 KGHSH and CDR2 LQKENI. The CDR3 contains 15 residues. V dropped 0 bases and J dropped 7; count of bases not matched to a gene: 6. The CDR3 reads CASSPPTGQGIEAFF. The CDR3 DNA reads TGTGCCAGCTCACCACCGACGGGACAGGGTATTGAAGCTTTCTTT.

This CDR3 reads CASSYSRGYRQETQYF. The CDR3 bases are TGTGCCAGCAGTTACTCGCGTGGCTACCGACAAGAGACCCAGTACTTC. The V call is TRBV6-6, the J call TRBJ2-5; unclear D gene. V shed 0 bases and J shed 2 bases, with 13 bases lying between them. Germline V gene data show CDR1 as MNHNY and CDR2 as SVGAGI (reference sequence). The CDR3 length is 16 residues.

This clonotype was found many times. This chain connects TRBV7-3 to TRBJ2-2; no reliable D call. Per the germline V gene, CDR1 is SGHTA and CDR2 is FQGTGA. Trimming removed 1 base at V and 0 bases at J, with 9 bases between. CDR3 size: 16 residues. The CDR3 reads CASSLRAPPNTGELFF. In DNA, the CDR3 is TGTGCCAGCAGCTTAAGGGCACCACCGAACACCGGGGAGCTGTTTTTT.